Following are 23 T cell receptor beta chains from one sample sequenced in a study of blood T cell repertoires in COVID-19. Some clones are missing from TCRdb's copy, which holds only in-frame ones; the method was immunoSEQ multiplex PCR. The table includes approximately 200,000 clones, 86% detected once. The sample consisted of peripheral blood. These receptors all stem from a woman aged 45-65 years with acute or convalescent COVID-19.

The CDR3 region is CASSEGVGSQETQYF. CDR3 DNA sequence: TGTGCCAGCAGTGAAGGGGTGGGCAGCCAAGAGACCCAGTACTTC. The chain is built from TRBV2 and TRBJ2-5; the D is unclear. V was trimmed by 1 base and J by 1 base, leaving 10 bases between them. The CDR3 runs 15 residues. The germline V gene has CDR1 SNHLY and CDR2 FYNNEI.

A single count supports this clone. The chain employs TRBV7-2 and TRBJ2-7; TRBD2 aligns across 8 bases. Germline V lookup: CDR1 SGHTA, CDR2 FQGNSA. With 2 bases clipped from V and 2 bases from J, the junction kept 8 bases outside the gene matches. The CDR3 consists of 16 residues. The DNA of the CDR3 is TGTGCCAGCAGCTTATCGGGGGGGCCCATGGCCTACGAGCAGTACTTC. Protein: CASSLSGGPMAYEQYF.

This chain uses TRBV3-1 (or the pseudogene TRBV3-2) with TRBJ2-1; tentative D call: TRBD2 (6 bases). This CDR3 spans 12 amino acids. Germline loops: CDR1 LGHDT, CDR2 YNNKEL (reference sequence). Trimming cost V 6 bases and J 8 bases, with 11 bases left between them. The DNA of the CDR3 is TGTGCCAGCAGTCGGACGGGGGATGAGCAGTTCTTC. This encodes CASSRTGDEQFF.

The chain is built from TRBV11-2 and TRBJ1-1, with 7 bases aligning to TRBD1. Germline values: CDR1 SGHAT, CDR2 FQNNGV. V gave up 3 bases and J gave up 6 bases; unmatched junction bases: 1. The CDR3 spans 12 residues. The CDR3 loop reads CASSLTGSEAFF. Written as DNA, the CDR3 is TGTGCCAGCAGCTTGACAGGGTCTGAAGCTTTCTTT.

V and J are TRBV7-3 and TRBJ2-3; D unresolved. The CDR3 totals 14 residues. CDR1 and CDR2 (germline): SGHTA, FQGTGA. Trimming stripped 3 bases from V and 2 bases from J, with 9 bases between. The CDR3 is CASSFGRHTDTQYF. As DNA, the CDR3 is TGTGCCAGCAGCTTTGGGCGACACACAGATACGCAGTATTTT.

The CDR3 spells CASSQDGTGFNYGYTF. The CDR3 DNA sequence: TGCGCCAGCAGCCAAGATGGGACAGGATTTAACTATGGCTACACCTTC. V gene TRBV4-1 combines with J gene TRBJ1-2; 8 bases are shared with TRBD1. Germline-derived CDR1 and CDR2 are MGHRA and YSYEKL. After removal of 0 bases from V and 1 base from J, the junction contained 4 bases not matched to a gene. This CDR3 is built from 16 residues.

This sequence joins TRBV6-2 or TRBV6-3 and TRBJ1-1; the D gene is possibly TRBD1 (5 bases). Per germline, CDR1 MNHEY and CDR2 SVGEGT. The CDR3 is 16 residues long. Trimming took off 2 bases at V and 3 bases at J, with 16 bases between the two ends. CDR3 bases: TGTGCCAGCAGTTACGCGTGGGGGGGAGGATACACTGAAGCTTTCTTT. Protein sequence: CASSYAWGGGYTEAFF.

This clone was seen a handful of times. The chain couples TRBV13 to TRBJ1-6; TRBD1 agrees at 7 bases. This CDR3 has 16 amino acids. In germline, CDR1 is PRHDT, CDR2 FYEKMQ (reference sequence). V shed 5 bases, J shed 3 bases, and the junction held 7 bases outside the gene matches. CDR3 amino acids: CASSHRTGFYNSPLHF. DNA for the CDR3: TGTGCCAGCAGCCATAGGACAGGATTCTATAATTCACCCCTCCACTTT.

This clone appeared a few times. The gene calls are TRBV7-9 and TRBJ1-2; D is perhaps TRBD1 (5 bases). Trimming removed 1 base at V and 4 bases at J, with 10 bases between. Germline CDR1 reads SEHNR; CDR2 reads FQNEAQ (reference sequence). The CDR3 contains 14 residues. The CDR3 nucleotides read TGTGCCAGCAGCTTAGGGGGCCTGATCTATGGCTACACCTTC. It specifies CASSLGGLIYGYTF.

This rearrangement joins TRBV18 to TRBJ2-5, with 7 positions matching TRBD2. Trimming removed 0 bases from V and 9 bases from J; junction bases left unmatched: 16. The germline V gene has CDR1 KGHSH and CDR2 LQKENI. The CDR3 has 17 residues. DNA of the CDR3: TGTGCCAGCTCACCACCGGCGGGAGTGGGGCCAAGGGAGGCCCAGTACTTC. Translating it yields CASSPPAGVGPREAQYF. The variable domain in full, completed from reference TRBV18 and TRBJ2-5, reads NAGVMQNPRHLVRRRGQEARLRCSPMKGHSHVYWYRQLPEEGLKFMVYLQKENIIDESGMPKERFSAEFPKEGPSILRIQQVVRGDSAAYFCASSPPAGVGPREAQYFGPGTRLLVL.

V is TRBV10-2 and J is TRBJ2-1, with TRBD2 matching over 8 bases. The CDR3 is made up of 17 amino acids. The germline CDR1 and CDR2 sequences are WSHSY and SAAADI. V dropped 3 bases and J dropped 6; count of bases not matched to a gene: 13. The CDR3 region is CASSDIVSGTLSNEQFF. The DNA of the CDR3 is TGCGCCAGCAGTGATATAGTTAGCGGGACCCTTTCCAATGAGCAGTTCTTC.

This sequence joins TRBV19 and TRBJ2-7; maybe TRBD1 (5 bases). Germline CDR1 LNHDA, CDR2 SQIVND (reference sequence). This CDR3 is 12 amino acids long. Trimming took off 4 bases at V and 2 bases at J, with 6 bases between the two ends. CDR3 sequence reads: CASSTGTYEQYF. In nucleotides, the CDR3 is TGTGCCAGTAGTACAGGGACCTACGAGCAGTACTTC.

CDR3 residues: CASSPLGSGGQETQYF. The CDR3 DNA sequence: TGCGCCAGCAGCCCTCTGGGTAGCGGGGGTCAGGAGACCCAGTACTTC. This chain links TRBV4-1 with TRBJ2-5; 9 nucleotides align to TRBD2. Trimming at V came to 4 bases and at J to 5 bases, leaving 11 bases not matched to a gene. The CDR3 has 16 residues. Germline V CDR1 and CDR2: MGHRA, YSYEKL.

The V gene is TRBV5-1, the J gene TRBJ2-7; 13 bases agree with TRBD2. After removal of 4 bases from V and 5 bases from J, the junction contained 9 bases not matched to a gene. Germline V gene lookup returns CDR1 SGHRS and CDR2 YFSETQ. This CDR3 contains 16 residues. Written as DNA, the CDR3 is TGCGCCAGCAGCGGGGGACTAGCGGGAAAAATCCACGAGCAGTACTTC. This sequence encodes CASSGGLAGKIHEQYF.

V is TRBV7-9 and J is TRBJ1-2; D may be TRBD1 (5 bases). Trimming pared 2 bases from V and 6 bases from J, leaving 13 bases between. The CDR3 is made up of 14 amino acids. The germline gives CDR1 SEHNR, CDR2 FQNEAQ (reference sequence). The CDR3 nucleotides are TGTGCCAGCAGCTTACAGGGCCCCCTGGATGGCTACACCTTC. It codes for CASSLQGPLDGYTF.

The CDR3 sequence is CASSLFPGGSSSYNEQFF. CDR3 nucleotide sequence: TGCGCCAGCAGCTTGTTCCCGGGGGGCTCAAGTTCCTACAATGAGCAGTTCTTC. The chain couples TRBV5-1 to TRBJ2-1; tentatively, D is TRBD2 (7 bases). Trimming took off 1 base at V and 1 base at J, with 18 bases between the two ends. There are 18 residues in the CDR3. CDR1 is SGHRS and CDR2 is YFSETQ in the germline V gene.

This chain links TRBV6-5 with TRBJ2-2; D possibly corresponds to TRBD2 (6 bases). CDR3 length: 15 amino acids. CDR1 is MNHEY and CDR2 is SVGAGI in the germline V gene. V dropped 6 bases and J dropped 6 bases, with 17 bases sitting between them. CDR3: CASRYGSLDPGELFF. For the CDR3, the DNA is TGTGCCAGCAGATACGGGAGCTTAGACCCCGGGGAGCTGTTTTTT.

V gene TRBV21-1 combines with J gene TRBJ1-2. TRBV21-1 is a known pseudogene. The CDR3 covers 21 residues. This chain's CDR3 is CASSKLNCLSPNSSPNYGYTF. The CDR3 DNA is TGTGCCAGCAGCAAACTGAACTGTCTCAGCCCAAATTCTAGTCCGAACTATGGCTACACCTTC.

The rearrangement uses TRBV29-1 and TRBJ1-5; 11 bases agree with TRBD1. Germline CDR1 reads SQVTM; CDR2 reads ANQGSEA. V was pared by 4 bases and J by 4 bases, with 3 bases of the junction left unmatched. CDR3 length equals 14 residues. CDR3 amino acids: CSVGGQGGNQPQHF. CDR3 nucleotide sequence: TGCAGCGTTGGGGGACAGGGGGGGAATCAGCCCCAGCATTTT.

The chain uses TRBV20-1 and TRBJ2-5, with 7 nucleotides matching TRBD1. V was pared by 6 bases and J by 6 bases, with 4 bases of the junction left unmatched. This CDR3 is 11 amino acids long. CDR1 is DFQATT, CDR2 SNEGSKA, per germline (reference sequence). In DNA, the CDR3 is TGCAGTGCGTACAGGGGCCAGACCCAGTACTTC. Protein product: CSAYRGQTQYF.

The V call is TRBV27, the J call TRBJ2-3; perhaps TRBD1 as D (5 bases). From germline, CDR1 is MNHEY and CDR2 SMNVEV (reference sequence). Trimming took off 3 bases at V and 2 bases at J, with 9 bases between the two ends. CDR3 size: 14 residues. CDR3 sequence (DNA): TGTGCCAGCAGTTTCACAGGAACCACAGATACGCAGTATTTT. Amino acid sequence: CASSFTGTTDTQYF.

The rearrangement joins TRBV18 to TRBJ1-4; possible D gene TRBD1, 6 bases. This CDR3 has 15 residues. V lost 1 base and J lost 3, with 9 bases in between. CDR1 is KGHSH and CDR2 is LQKENI in the germline V gene. CDR3 DNA: TGTGCCAGCTCACCACTCGGACAGCCTAATGAAAAACTGTTTTTT. It yields the protein CASSPLGQPNEKLFF.

The chain recombines TRBV6-2 or TRBV6-3 with TRBJ2-7, with 9 bases fitting TRBD1. Germline assignment: CDR1 MNHEY and CDR2 SVGEGT. CDR3 length: 15 amino acids. V dropped 0 bases and J dropped 5; count of bases not matched to a gene: 5. The CDR3 DNA follows: TGTGCCAGCAGTTACTCGATGGGACAGGGAGACGAGCAGTACTTC. It is translated as CASSYSMGQGDEQYF.